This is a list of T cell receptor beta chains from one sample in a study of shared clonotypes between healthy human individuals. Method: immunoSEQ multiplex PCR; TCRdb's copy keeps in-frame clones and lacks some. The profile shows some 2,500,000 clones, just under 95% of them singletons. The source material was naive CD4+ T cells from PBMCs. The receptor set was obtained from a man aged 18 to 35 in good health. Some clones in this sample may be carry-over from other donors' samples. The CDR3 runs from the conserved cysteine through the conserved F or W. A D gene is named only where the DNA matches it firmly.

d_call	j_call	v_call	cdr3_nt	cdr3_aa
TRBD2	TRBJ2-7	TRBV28	TGTGCCAGTAGGACTAGCGGGTACGAGCAGTACTTC	CASRTSGYEQYF
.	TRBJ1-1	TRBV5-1	TGCGCCAGCAGTTATATGACGGGAGAGGACACTGAAGCTTTCTTT	CASSYMTGEDTEAFF
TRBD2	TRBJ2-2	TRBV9	TGTGCCAGCAGCGTATTGAGCGGGATGCCCGGGGAGCTGTTTTTT	CASSVLSGMPGELFF
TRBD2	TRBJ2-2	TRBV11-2	TGTGCCAGCAGCTTATTTGGGGGGGGCACCGGGGAGCTGTTTTTT	CASSLFGGGTGELFF
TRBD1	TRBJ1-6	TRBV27	TGTGCCAGCAGCACGGACAGGGCGAGTTCACCCCTCCACTTT	CASSTDRASSPLHF
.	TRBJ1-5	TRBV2	TGTGCCAGCAGTGTAATCGCGGGCCTTAGCAATCAGCCCCAGCATTTT	CASSVIAGLSNQPQHF
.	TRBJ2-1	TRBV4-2	TGTGCCAGCAGCCAATCTCGGGACTCCTACAATGAGCAGTTCTTC	CASSQSRDSYNEQFF
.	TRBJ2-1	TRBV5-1	TGCGCCAGCAGCTTCGGCCCCAATGAGCAGTTCTTC	CASSFGPNEQFF
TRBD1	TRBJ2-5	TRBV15	TGTGCCACCAGCAGAGCGCTCAGGGGGCGTGGGGAGACCCAGTACTTC	CATSRALRGRGETQYF
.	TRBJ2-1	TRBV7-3	TGTGCCAGCAGCCCGGACCTCTTAGTCAATGAGCAGTTCTTC	CASSPDLLVNEQFF
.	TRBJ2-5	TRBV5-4	TGTGCCAGCAGCTCTGACAGTGCTCAAGAGACCCAGTACTTC	CASSSDSAQETQYF
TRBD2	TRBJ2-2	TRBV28	TGTGCCAGCAGTCTTCCCCTCGCCTCGGGGGGCGGGGAGCTGTTTTTT	CASSLPLASGGGELFF
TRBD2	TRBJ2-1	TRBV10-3	TGTGCCATCTCCGGGGGGGATGATAAGTTCTTC	CAISGGDDKFF
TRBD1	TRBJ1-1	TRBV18	TGTGCCAGCTCACGGAACAGGGGAGGGGGTGACACTGAAGCTTTCTTT	CASSRNRGGGDTEAFF
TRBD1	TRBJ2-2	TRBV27	TGTGCCAGCAGTTTTTTGACACAGGGGCACGGGGAGCTGTTTTTT	CASSFLTQGHGELFF
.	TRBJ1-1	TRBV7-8	TGTGCCAGCAGCTTAGACAGGATGAACACTGAAGCTTTCTTT	CASSLDRMNTEAFF
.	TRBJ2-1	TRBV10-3	TGTGCCATCAGTGAGCTCGAGGACCTTGAGCAGTTCTTC	CAISELEDLEQFF